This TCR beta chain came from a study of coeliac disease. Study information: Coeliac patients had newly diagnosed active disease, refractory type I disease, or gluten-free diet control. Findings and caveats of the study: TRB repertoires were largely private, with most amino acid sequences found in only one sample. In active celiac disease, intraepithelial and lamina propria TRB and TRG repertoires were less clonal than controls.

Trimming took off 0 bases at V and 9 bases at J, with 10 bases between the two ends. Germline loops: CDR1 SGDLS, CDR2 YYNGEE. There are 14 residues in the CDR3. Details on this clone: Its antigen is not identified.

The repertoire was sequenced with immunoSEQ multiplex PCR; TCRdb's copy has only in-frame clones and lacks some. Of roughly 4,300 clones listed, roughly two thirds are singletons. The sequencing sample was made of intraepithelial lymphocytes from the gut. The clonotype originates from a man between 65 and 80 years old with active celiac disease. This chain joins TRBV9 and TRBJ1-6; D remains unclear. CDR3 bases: TGTGCCAGCAGCGTAGGAGATGGTAGTTCACCCCTCCACTTT. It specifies CASSVGDGSSPLHF.